This T cell receptor (beta chain) is drawn from a study of OX40 agonist ivuxolimab in advanced cancers. Notes on the study in general: Among patients with partial responses at 0.1-3.0 mg/kg, clonal expansion was among the lowest. CD8+ T cells showed, on average, more clonal expansion than CD4+ cells.

Comments on this clone: Its target is not known.

The trim removed 6 bases at V and 5 bases at J, leaving 12 bases unmatched. The CDR3 sequence is 15 residues long. Germline V lookup: CDR1 LNHDA, CDR2 SQIVND (reference sequence). Profiling relied on immunoSEQ multiplex PCR, and the TCRdb table lists in-frame clones only, not all of them. The sample records tens of thousands of clones, about 91% being singletons. The rearrangement links TRBV19 to TRBJ2-5; TRBD2 matches 7 bases. The receptor comes from an adult with an advanced solid tumor such as melanoma, head and neck, liver or kidney cancer. The specimen comprised CD4+ or CD8+ T cells sorted from blood, sampled in a trial of the OX40 agonist ivuxolimab. CDR3 sequence (DNA): TGTGCCAGTAGCCCACTGGGGAGCGGGAAGGAGACCCAGTACTTC. Translating gives CASSPLGSGKETQYF. Full variable domain (rest looked up from reference TRBV19 and TRBJ2-5): DGGITQSPKYLFRKEGQNVTLSCEQNLNHDAMYWYRQDPGQGLRLIYYSQIVNDFQKGDIAEGYSVSREKKESFPLTVTSAQKNPTAFYLCASSPLGSGKETQYFGPGTRLLVL.